The sequence of this TCR beta chain was determined in a study of PD-1 blockade in classical Hodgkin lymphoma. Background on the study: Intravenous infusions of nivolumab 3 mg/kg reached patients every 2 weeks. Study observations and caveats: Lower baseline TCR diversity was reported for newly diagnosed patients than for healthy donors. It was among complete responders that baseline diversity resembled that of newly diagnosed patients.

The germline CDR1 and CDR2 sequences are SGHAT and FQNNGV. This CDR3 contains 14 residues. V gave up 7 bases and J gave up 3 bases; unmatched junction bases: 9. A remark on this clone: Its target is unknown.

The patients all showed relapse after autologous stem cell transplantation, while their brentuximab vedotin exposure varied. The data were produced by immunoSEQ multiplex PCR, yet TCRdb's version contains in-frame clones alone and is incomplete. The table lists tens of thousands of clones, about 93% of them singletons. The gene calls are TRBV11-2 and TRBJ2-7; 7 nucleotides align to TRBD1. The source was peripheral blood mononuclear cells (PBMCs), collected at baseline. This sequence was found in a human donor with classical Hodgkin lymphoma. CDR3 in amino acids: CASTPGTANYEQYF. The CDR3 nucleotides read TGTGCCAGCACCCCTGGGACAGCGAACTACGAGCAGTACTTC.